Shown below are 19 T cell receptor beta chains from a single sample sequenced in a study of blood T cell repertoires in COVID-19. Sequencing used immunoSEQ multiplex PCR; TCRdb keeps in-frame clones, though not all of them. The sample yields some 180,000 clones, about 90% seen once. Material: peripheral blood. The receptors come from a man between 45 and 60 years old with acute or convalescent COVID-19.

V usage is TRBV6-1 and J usage is TRBJ1-5; D not resolved. With 3 bases removed from V and 5 bases from J, the gap between germline ends came to 11 bases. Germline CDR1 is MNHNS and CDR2 is SASEGT. The CDR3 has 14 residues. The CDR3 coding sequence is TGTGCCAGCAGTGACGGAAGACTGTATCAGCCCCAGCATTTT. It yields the protein CASSDGRLYQPQHF.

The chain combines TRBV14 with TRBJ2-2, with D perhaps matching TRBD1 (5 bases). The V gene lost 4 bases and the J gene lost 5 bases, with 11 bases spanning the gap. The CDR3 has 14 residues. The germline gives CDR1 SGHDN, CDR2 FVKESK. The CDR3 protein is CASSRLQATGELFF. DNA of the CDR3: TGTGCCAGCAGCCGCCTACAGGCAACCGGGGAGCTGTTTTTT. The full variable domain, completed using reference TRBV14 and TRBJ2-2, is EAGVTQFPSHSVIEKGQTVTLRCDPISGHDNLYWYRRVMGKEIKFLLHFVKESKQDESGMPNNRFLAERTGGTYSTLKVQPAELEDSGVYFCASSRLQATGELFFGEGSRLTVL.

The rearrangement uses TRBV12-5 and TRBJ1-1; perhaps TRBD1 as D (6 bases). The germline gives CDR1 LGHNT, CDR2 FRNRAP. The CDR3 runs 15 residues. Trimming stripped 6 bases from V and 4 bases from J, with 18 bases between. The CDR3 here is CASGPGTPSPTEAFF. CDR3 sequence (DNA): TGTGCTAGTGGCCCCGGGACACCTTCTCCCACTGAAGCTTTCTTT.

The genes are TRBV11-2 and TRBJ2-1, with D possibly being TRBD2 (6 bases). This CDR3 spans 17 amino acids. V lost 5 bases and J lost 4, with 21 bases in between. CDR1 and CDR2 (germline): SGHAT, FQNNGV. In nucleotides, the CDR3 is TGTGCCAGCAGCGCTTTGGGTCGAGGGAGGTCATACAATGAGCAGTTCTTC. Amino acid sequence: CASSALGRGRSYNEQFF.

The rearrangement uses TRBV19 and TRBJ1-5, with no clear D. There are 13 residues in the CDR3. The V and J ends lost 1 base and 5 bases respectively, with 6 bases between them. CDR1 is LNHDA and CDR2 is SQIVND in the germline V gene (reference sequence). CDR3 residues: CASSIVGDQPQHF. CDR3 DNA sequence: TGTGCCAGTAGTATAGTCGGGGATCAGCCCCAGCATTTT.

V and J are TRBV24-1 and TRBJ2-2, with D tentatively TRBD2 (6 bases). The CDR3 sequence is 16 residues long. Germline V gives CDR1 KGHDR, CDR2 SFDVKD. The V and J ends lost 4 bases and 0 bases respectively, with 11 bases between them. DNA for the CDR3: TGTGCCACCAGTGACCGGGACTTCTCGAACACCGGGGAGCTGTTTTTT. Protein sequence: CATSDRDFSNTGELFF.

This chain uses TRBV24-1 with TRBJ1-5, with unresolved D. This CDR3 is built from 14 residues. Between the trimmed V and J ends, which lost 3 bases and 1 base, there was a span of 6 bases. Germline V lookup: CDR1 KGHDR, CDR2 SFDVKD. CDR3 residues: CATSDTGSNQPQHF. CDR3 sequence (DNA): TGTGCCACCAGTGATACGGGGAGCAATCAGCCCCAGCATTTT.

The V call is TRBV30, the J call TRBJ2-2, with D perhaps TRBD2 (5 bases). The germline V and J ends were trimmed by 8 bases and 1 base, with 14 bases remaining between them. This CDR3 comprises 14 residues. The germline V gene has CDR1 GTSNPN and CDR2 SVGIG (reference sequence). CDR3 sequence: CAGTTGVNTGELFF. CDR3 sequence (DNA): TGTGCCGGAACGACCGGGGTGAACACCGGGGAGCTGTTTTTT.

V and J are TRBV29-1 and TRBJ2-3; 7 nucleotides agree with TRBD1. With V trimmed by 6 bases and J by 4 bases, 4 bases remained unmatched. This CDR3 is built from 12 residues. Germline CDR1 reads SQVTM; CDR2 reads ANQGSEA. The CDR3 DNA sequence: TGCAGCGTCCTCCAGGGGGCAGATACGCAGTATTTT. This translates into CSVLQGADTQYF.

CDR3 residues: CASSLGAGERDTQYF. The CDR3 region has the DNA TGCGCCAGCAGCCTAGGGGCAGGGGAAAGGGATACGCAGTATTTT. The chain couples TRBV5-1 to TRBJ2-3, with a weak D call TRBD1 (6 bases). Trimming shortened V by 4 bases and J by 6 bases, and 18 bases separated the two germline ends. The germline V gene has CDR1 SGHRS and CDR2 YFSETQ. The CDR3 is 15 residues long.

This clone was observed a single time. The chain joins TRBV6-5 to TRBJ1-5; 8 nucleotides match TRBD1. Losses at the gene ends were 7 bases for V and 5 bases for J; bases not matched to a gene: 10. There are 15 residues in the CDR3. CDR1 is MNHEY, CDR2 SVGAGI, per germline. The CDR3 DNA is TGTGCCAGCACTGCAGGACAGGGAGGGGATCAGCCCCAGCATTTT. This gives the protein CASTAGQGGDQPQHF.

This clone came up a few times. The chain has TRBV7-2 and TRBJ2-3, with 7 bases fitting TRBD2. CDR1 is SGHTA, CDR2 FQGNSA, per germline. This CDR3 has 16 amino acids. The junction had 16 bases not matched to a gene; V was cut back by 6 bases and J by 7 bases. In DNA, the CDR3 is TGTGCCAGCAGTCAAGGGCCCGAAGTGGGAGGGCATACGCAGTATTTT. Translation: CASSQGPEVGGHTQYF.

This clone has a single count. The rearrangement uses TRBV29-1 and TRBJ2-2, with D possibly TRBD2 on 7 matching bases. The CDR3 runs 16 residues. Per germline, CDR1 SQVTM and CDR2 ANQGSEA. V was trimmed by 6 bases and J by 9 bases, leaving 26 bases between them. Written as DNA, the CDR3 is TGCAGCGTCAGTGAGGAGGGGGGGTTTAAGTCTAGGGAGCTGTTTTTT. This codes for CSVSEEGGFKSRELFF.

This chain connects TRBV15 to TRBJ1-4; TRBD1 aligns across 7 bases. In germline, CDR1 is LNHNV, CDR2 YYDKDF (reference sequence). Unmatched junction bases numbered 5, after V lost 1 base and J lost 3 bases. This CDR3 spans 16 amino acids. CDR3 coding DNA: TGTGCCACCAGCAGAGGGGAACAGGGGTCTAATGAAAAACTGTTTTTT. Protein product: CATSRGEQGSNEKLFF.

This chain links TRBV7-9 with TRBJ1-2; D uncertain. The germline V gene has CDR1 SEHNR and CDR2 FQNEAQ (reference sequence). The germline V and J ends were trimmed by 4 bases and 6 bases, with 12 bases remaining between them. CDR3 length: 13 residues. CDR3 sequence (DNA): TGTGCCAGCAGCTCTACTATCGGTCATGGCTACACCTTC. Translating it yields CASSSTIGHGYTF.

The V gene is TRBV28, the J gene TRBJ2-3; the match to TRBD1 covers 8 bases. This CDR3 has 15 residues. The ends lost 3 bases at V and 2 bases at J; junction bases unmatched: 4. Germline V gives CDR1 MDHEN, CDR2 SYDVKM. The CDR3 DNA reads TGTGCCAGCAGTTTGGACAGGGCCAACACAGATACGCAGTATTTT. Its translation: CASSLDRANTDTQYF.

The chain employs TRBV5-1 and TRBJ1-4; 12 nucleotides agree with TRBD1. V was clipped by 3 bases and J by 4 bases; unmatched bases: 10. Germline V CDR1 and CDR2: SGHRS, YFSETQ. CDR3 length: 18 amino acids. The DNA of the CDR3 is TGCGCCAGCAGCTCAACCGGGACAGGGGGCGAGGATAATGAAAAACTGTTTTTT. Encoded protein: CASSSTGTGGEDNEKLFF.

The rearrangement joins TRBV3-1 (or the pseudogene TRBV3-2) to TRBJ1-2; D not certain. V lost 4 bases, J lost 0 bases, and 15 bases lay in between. The CDR3 extends over 16 amino acids. CDR1 and CDR2 (germline): LGHDT, YNNKEL (reference sequence). CDR3 sequence reads: CASSLGAASSNYGYTF. The CDR3 nucleotides are TGTGCCAGCAGCCTTGGAGCGGCAAGCTCTAACTATGGCTACACCTTC.

The rearrangement joins TRBV2 to TRBJ2-1; 12 bases align to TRBD1. The CDR3 is made up of 15 amino acids. Germline CDR1 is SNHLY and CDR2 is FYNNEI. J was trimmed by 9 bases and V by 6 bases; bases with no gene match: 9. The CDR3 reads CASRTGTGGFTEQFF. The CDR3 nucleotides read TGTGCCAGCAGAACCGGGACAGGGGGCTTCACTGAGCAGTTCTTC.